Reported below is one TCR beta chain. Its antigen is currently unknown. The method was immunoSEQ multiplex PCR; TCRdb's version includes in-frame clones alone and lacks a portion of them. The data contain about 100,000 clones, about 90% of them singletons. The entry originates in a study of OX40 agonist ivuxolimab in advanced cancers. Overall study context: Treatment of patients was with ivuxolimab, an agonistic anti-OX40 (CD134) antibody. Earlier treatment with anti-PD-1, anti-PD-L1 or anti-CTLA-4 was permitted, and approximately 38% had received some. Study conclusions and caveats: Low clonal expansion, among the lowest seen, marked partial responders at 0.1-3.0 mg/kg.

Source: CD4+ or CD8+ T cells sorted from blood, taken in a trial of the OX40 agonist ivuxolimab. The receptor comes from an adult with an advanced solid tumor such as melanoma, head and neck, liver or kidney cancer.

This CDR3 is CASSRGLAGGLDNEQFF. The CDR3 DNA follows: TGCGCCAGCAGCCGGGGACTAGCGGGAGGATTAGACAATGAGCAGTTCTTC. The chain has TRBV5-1 and TRBJ2-1; 15 bases are shared with TRBD2. Germline V gives CDR1 SGHRS, CDR2 YFSETQ. The CDR3 sequence is 17 residues long. V shed 4 bases, J shed 5 bases, and the junction held 7 bases outside the gene matches.